This entry lists 10 T cell receptor beta chains sequenced from one sample in a study of cytomegalovirus exposure and HLA in healthy donors. Profiled with immunoSEQ multiplex PCR; TCRdb holds only in-frame clones, not every one. The sample includes fewer than 200,000 clones, roughly nine tenths of them seen just once. Specimen: PBMCs. The receptor source for this set is a man between 18 and 35 years old in good health and CMV-seropositive.

The chain links TRBV7-9 to TRBJ1-2, with 9 bases fitting TRBD1. This CDR3 region has 15 residues. Unmatched junction bases numbered 7, after V lost 5 bases and J lost 3 bases. Germline CDR1 is SEHNR and CDR2 is FQNEAQ (reference sequence). In DNA form, the CDR3 reads TGTGCCAGCAGCCCCGGACAGGGGCCCTACTATGGCTACACCTTC. It specifies CASSPGQGPYYGYTF.

The rearrangement uses TRBV14 and TRBJ2-7, with D possibly matching TRBD1 (5 bases). The CDR3 is 12 amino acids. V lost 8 bases and J 2 bases, leaving 10 bases between the germline ends. CDR1 is SGHDN, CDR2 FVKESK, per germline. DNA of the CDR3: TGTGCCAGCTCCGACAGTGCCTACGAGCAGTACTTC. It is translated as CASSDSAYEQYF.

The chain employs TRBV9 and TRBJ1-2; perhaps TRBD1 as D (5 bases). This CDR3 is 16 amino acids long. Trimming cost V 4 bases and J 7 bases, with 23 bases left between them. Germline CDR1 SGDLS, CDR2 YYNGEE. For the CDR3, the DNA is TGTGCCAGCAGCCCACCGTGGCAGGGCTTCCCCAGTGGCTACACCTTC. It specifies CASSPPWQGFPSGYTF.

This clone was detected only a few times. The genes are TRBV29-1 and TRBJ1-5, with 9 positions matching TRBD1. J gave up 4 bases and V 7 bases, and 5 bases lay outside the gene matches. CDR3 length: 13 residues. Germline loops: CDR1 SQVTM, CDR2 ANQGSEA. The CDR3 nucleotides read TGCAGCGCCGGACAGGGGAGGAATCAGCCCCAGCATTTT. The encoded protein is CSAGQGRNQPQHF.

The chain employs TRBV27 and TRBJ2-7, with D perhaps TRBD2 (5 bases). Per germline, CDR1 MNHEY and CDR2 SMNVEV (reference sequence). Trimming removed 4 bases at V and 0 bases at J, with 10 bases between. CDR3 size: 14 residues. CDR3 in DNA: TGTGCCAGCAGTTCGTCGGGGAGCTCCTACGAGCAGTACTTC. It encodes CASSSSGSSYEQYF.

The chain combines TRBV6-5 with TRBJ2-7; D is uncertain. CDR1 MNHEY and CDR2 SVGAGI come from the germline V gene. V lost 6 bases and J 3 bases, leaving 9 bases between the germline ends. This CDR3 is 12 amino acids long. The DNA of the CDR3 is TGTGCCAGCAGCCCCTATGTCTACGAGCAGTACTTC. Translated, it gives CASSPYVYEQYF.

This chain uses TRBV19 with TRBJ1-3, with D hard to call. Germline CDR1 reads LNHDA; CDR2 reads SQIVND (reference sequence). Trimming took off 0 bases at V and 0 bases at J, with 6 bases between the two ends. The CDR3 length is 15 residues. CDR3 protein: CASSIEFYSGNTIYF. DNA for the CDR3: TGTGCCAGTAGTATAGAGTTCTACTCTGGAAACACCATATATTTT.

This chain connects TRBV25-1 to TRBJ2-1; 9 bases are shared with TRBD2. Unmatched junction bases numbered 0, after V lost 4 bases and J lost 11 bases. The germline CDR1 and CDR2 sequences are MGHDK and SYGVNS. The CDR3 is made up of 11 amino acids. This CDR3 is CASSASGKQFF. For the CDR3, the DNA is TGTGCCAGCAGTGCTAGCGGGAAGCAGTTCTTC.

This sequence joins TRBV28 and TRBJ1-5; D unresolved. This CDR3 has 14 residues. Germline V gene data show CDR1 as MDHEN and CDR2 as SYDVKM. The V and J ends lost 6 bases and 0 bases respectively, with 9 bases between them. In DNA form, the CDR3 reads TGTGCCAGCAGGGGAGAAAATAGCAATCAGCCCCAGCATTTT. It encodes CASRGENSNQPQHF.

This clone appeared a single time. The chain is built from TRBV5-8 and TRBJ1-2, with 8 nucleotides matching TRBD1. The CDR3 length is 16 residues. Germline CDR1 SGHTS, CDR2 YDEGEE. J gave up 4 bases and V 1 base, and 9 bases lay outside the gene matches. The CDR3 bases are TGTGCCAGCAGCTTGTACGGACAGGGTCGCATCTATGGCTACACCTTC. This sequence encodes CASSLYGQGRIYGYTF.